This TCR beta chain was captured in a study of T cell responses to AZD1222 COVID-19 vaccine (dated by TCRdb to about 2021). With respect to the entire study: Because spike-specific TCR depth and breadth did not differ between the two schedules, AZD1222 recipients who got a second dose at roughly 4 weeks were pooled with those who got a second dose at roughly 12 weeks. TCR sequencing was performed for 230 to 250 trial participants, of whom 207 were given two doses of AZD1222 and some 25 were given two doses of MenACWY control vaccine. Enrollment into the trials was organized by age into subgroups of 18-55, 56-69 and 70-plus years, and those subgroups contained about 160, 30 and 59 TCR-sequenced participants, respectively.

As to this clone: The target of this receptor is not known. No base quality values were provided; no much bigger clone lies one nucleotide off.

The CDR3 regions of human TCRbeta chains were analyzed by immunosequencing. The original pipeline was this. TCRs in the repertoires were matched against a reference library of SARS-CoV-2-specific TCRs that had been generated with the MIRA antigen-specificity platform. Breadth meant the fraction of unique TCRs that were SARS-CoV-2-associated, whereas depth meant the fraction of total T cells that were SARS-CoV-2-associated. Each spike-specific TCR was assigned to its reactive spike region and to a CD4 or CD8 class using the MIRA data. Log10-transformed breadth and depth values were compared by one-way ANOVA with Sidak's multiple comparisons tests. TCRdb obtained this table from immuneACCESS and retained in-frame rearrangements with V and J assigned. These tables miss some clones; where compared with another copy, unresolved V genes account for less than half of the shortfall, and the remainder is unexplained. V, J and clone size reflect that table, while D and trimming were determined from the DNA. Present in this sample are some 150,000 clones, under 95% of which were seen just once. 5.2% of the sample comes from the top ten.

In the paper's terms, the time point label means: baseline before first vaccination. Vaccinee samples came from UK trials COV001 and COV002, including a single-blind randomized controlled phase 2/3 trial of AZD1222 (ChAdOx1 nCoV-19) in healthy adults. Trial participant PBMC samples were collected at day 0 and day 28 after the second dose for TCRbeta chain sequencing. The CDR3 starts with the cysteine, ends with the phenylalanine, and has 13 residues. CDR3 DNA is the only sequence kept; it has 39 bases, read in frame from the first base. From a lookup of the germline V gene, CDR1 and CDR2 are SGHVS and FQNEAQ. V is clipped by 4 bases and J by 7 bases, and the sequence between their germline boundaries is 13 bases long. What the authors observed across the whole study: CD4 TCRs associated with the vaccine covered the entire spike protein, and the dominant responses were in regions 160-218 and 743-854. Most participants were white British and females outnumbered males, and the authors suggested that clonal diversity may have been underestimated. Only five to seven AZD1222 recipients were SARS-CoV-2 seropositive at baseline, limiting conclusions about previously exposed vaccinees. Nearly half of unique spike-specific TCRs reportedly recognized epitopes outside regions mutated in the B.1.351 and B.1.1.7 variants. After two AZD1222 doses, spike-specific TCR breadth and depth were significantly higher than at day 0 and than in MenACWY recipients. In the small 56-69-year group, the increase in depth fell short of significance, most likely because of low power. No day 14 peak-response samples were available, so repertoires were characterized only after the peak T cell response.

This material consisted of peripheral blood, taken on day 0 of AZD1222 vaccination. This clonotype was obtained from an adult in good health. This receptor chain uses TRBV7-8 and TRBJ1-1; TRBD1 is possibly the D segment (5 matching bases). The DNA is TGTGCCAGCAGCTCGCCGGCAGGGATTGAAGCTTTCTTT. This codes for CASSSPAGIEAFF.